The 30 T cell receptor beta chains listed next were all sequenced from one sample in a study of shared clonotypes between healthy human individuals. Some clones are missing from TCRdb's copy, which holds only in-frame ones; the method was immunoSEQ multiplex PCR. The data show under 1,100,000 clones, 65% to 75% seen once. Specimen: memory CD4+ T cells sorted from blood. Subset: CD45RA-negative fraction. The receptor set was obtained from a man aged 18 to 30 in good health.

To note about this clone: Mismatch with germline at one junction end may stem from a read error. This chain joins TRBV7-7 and TRBJ1-4; TRBD1 is a possible D gene (5 bases). CDR3 length: 15 residues. CDR1 and CDR2 from the germline V gene are SSHAT and FNYEAQ (reference sequence). The CDR3 region is CASSLAWGTNEKLFF. CDR3 sequence (DNA): TGTGCTAGCAGCTTAGCGTGGGGGACTAATGAAAAACTGTTTTTT.

The rearrangement links TRBV10-1 to TRBJ2-4; D may match TRBD1 or TRBD2 (6 bases each). V was shortened by 0 bases and J by 3 bases, with 18 bases between the two germline ends. CDR1 is WNHNN, CDR2 SYGVQD, per germline (reference sequence). The CDR3 length is 18 residues. The CDR3 region has the DNA TGCGCCAGCAGTGAGTCGACGGGGGCCCTAAGCGGCAAAAACATTCAGTACTTC. The encoded protein is CASSESTGALSGKNIQYF.

The V gene is TRBV10-3, the J gene TRBJ2-7; 7 bases align to TRBD1. Losses at the gene ends were 5 bases for V and 6 bases for J; bases not matched to a gene: 16. This CDR3 is built from 16 residues. The germline V gene has CDR1 ENHRY and CDR2 SYGVKD. The CDR3 bases are TGTGCCATCAGTCCAGGGGGATCAATGAGGTATAGCGAGCAGTACTTC. Encoded protein: CAISPGGSMRYSEQYF.

The chain carries TRBV5-6 and TRBJ1-1; D not certain. The germline CDR1 and CDR2 sequences are SGHDT and YYEEEE. The V and J ends lost 2 bases and 8 bases respectively, with 16 bases between them. The CDR3 loop spans 14 amino acids. The CDR3 region has the DNA TGTGCCAGCAGCTTCTTGGTCGCCAGAGCAGAAGCTTTCTTT. As protein: CASSFLVARAEAFF.

This chain connects TRBV5-8 to TRBJ1-4; TRBD1 aligns across 10 bases. V was pared by 1 base and J by 8 bases, with 5 bases of the junction left unmatched. This CDR3 has 15 residues. The germline V gene encodes CDR1 SGHTS and CDR2 YDEGEE. This CDR3 reads CASSLLGQGIEKLFF. In nucleotides, the CDR3 is TGTGCCAGCAGCTTGTTGGGACAGGGGATAGAAAAACTGTTTTTT. Full variable domain (rest looked up from reference TRBV5-8 and TRBJ1-4): EAGVTQSPTHLIKTRGQQATLRCSPISGHTSVYWYQQALGLGLQFLLWYDEGEERNRGNFPPRFSGRQFPNYSSELNVNALELEDSALYLCASSLLGQGIEKLFFGSGTQLSVL.

This clone was observed a few times. A far bigger clonotype differs at one base, so this is likely a read error. Other DNA sequences in this specimen translate into the identical CDR3. The chain uses TRBV18 and TRBJ1-1, with D uncertain. Trimming stripped 2 bases from V and 0 bases from J, with 4 bases between. The CDR3 has 13 amino acids. Per germline, CDR1 KGHSH and CDR2 LQKENI. CDR3 region: CASSPAMNTEAFF. DNA of the CDR3: TGTGCCAGCTCACCAGCGATGAACACTGAAGCTTTCTTT.

For this clone: Other DNA sequences in the same sample also yield this CDR3. The rearrangement joins TRBV11-2 to TRBJ2-1; no reliable D call. V was trimmed by 4 bases and J by 5 bases, leaving 12 bases between them. Germline CDR1 and CDR2: SGHAT and FQNNGV. CDR3 length equals 14 residues. The CDR3 coding sequence is TGTGCCAGCAGCTACGGCCCGGGCAACAATGAGCAGTTCTTC. Protein product: CASSYGPGNNEQFF.

A note on this clone: The sample contains more than one DNA sequence encoding this CDR3. The V and J genes are TRBV4-3 and TRBJ2-5; tentative D call: TRBD1 (5 bases). The CDR3 runs 14 residues. Per the germline V gene, CDR1 is LGHNA and CDR2 is YSLEER. V was trimmed by 4 bases and J by 4 bases, leaving 13 bases between them. CDR3 amino acids: CASSRALRGETQYF. CDR3 DNA sequence: TGCGCCAGCAGCCGGGCGCTTAGGGGAGAGACCCAGTACTTC.

CDR3 residues: CASSLSTADTQYF. The DNA for the CDR3 is TGCGCCAGCAGCTTGTCGACAGCAGATACGCAGTATTTT. The gene calls are TRBV5-1 and TRBJ2-3; TRBD1 might be the D (5 bases). Germline CDR1 reads SGHRS; CDR2 reads YFSETQ. The V gene lost 1 base and the J gene lost 4 bases, with 7 bases spanning the gap. This CDR3 has 13 residues.

This clone was detected only once. The V and J genes are TRBV18 and TRBJ2-1, with TRBD1 as a possible D gene (6 bases). The CDR3 is 13 amino acids. The V end was cut by 6 bases, the J end by 4 bases, with 10 bases between. From germline, CDR1 is KGHSH and CDR2 LQKENI. CDR3 nucleotides: TGTGCCAGCTCCCTAGGACAGTACAATGAGCAGTTCTTC. This sequence encodes CASSLGQYNEQFF.

The chain combines TRBV2 with TRBJ1-1; D remains ambiguous. Trimming shortened V by 11 bases and J by 1 base, and 11 bases separated the two germline ends. Germline CDR1 SNHLY, CDR2 FYNNEI. The CDR3 is 12 amino acids. The CDR3 DNA reads TGTGCCGGGCAGCTCGGGAACACTGAAGCTTTCTTT. Translation: CAGQLGNTEAFF. Full variable domain (outside the CDR3, taken from reference TRBV2 and TRBJ1-1): EPEVTQTPSHQVTQMGQEVILRCVPISNHLYFYWYRQILGQKVEFLVSFYNNEISEKSEIFDDQFSVERPDGSNFTLKIRSTKLEDSAMYFCAGQLGNTEAFFGQGTRLTVV.

V usage is TRBV28 and J usage is TRBJ1-2; 10 bases map to TRBD1. Looked up from germline, CDR1 is MDHEN and CDR2 is SYDVKM. Germline trimming cut 6 bases from V and 8 bases from J; bases unmatched to any gene: 12. There are 15 residues in the CDR3. CDR3 DNA sequence: TGTGCCAGCAGCCCAAGACAGGGGGCTGCCGGGGGCTACACCTTC. Translation gives CASSPRQGAAGGYTF.

The chain joins TRBV18 to TRBJ1-5, with 8 bases identical to TRBD1. This CDR3 has 17 amino acids. The V gene's germline CDR1 is KGHSH and CDR2 LQKENI. Trimming took 6 bases from V and 2 from J; bases not matched to a gene: 12. This CDR3 reads CASSAGQAAIGNQPQHF. CDR3 DNA: TGTGCCAGCTCCGCGGGACAGGCGGCCATAGGCAATCAGCCCCAGCATTTT. Looking up the rest from reference TRBV18 and TRBJ1-5 gives the full variable domain: NAGVMQNPRHLVRRRGQEARLRCSPMKGHSHVYWYRQLPEEGLKFMVYLQKENIIDESGMPKERFSAEFPKEGPSILRIQQVVRGDSAAYFCASSAGQAAIGNQPQHFGDGTRLSIL.

The genes are TRBV6-1 and TRBJ2-2; maybe TRBD1 (6 bases). Germline V gene data show CDR1 as MNHNS and CDR2 as SASEGT. CDR3 length equals 15 residues. The V end lost 8 bases, the J end lost 6 bases, and 19 bases lay between the germline ends. The CDR3 DNA follows: TGTGCCAGCTTCAGGGGTCTACTAGAGGCCGGGGAGCTGTTTTTT. Translation: CASFRGLLEAGELFF.

This clone was counted a single time. The genes are TRBV2 and TRBJ2-5; D is ambiguous. CDR3 size: 13 residues. Looked up from germline, CDR1 is SNHLY and CDR2 is FYNNEI. Trimming took 2 bases from V and 0 from J, leaving 4 bases between them. The CDR3 DNA reads as TGTGCCAGCAGTGAATACAACCAAGAGACCCAGTACTTC. Translating gives CASSEYNQETQYF. The full variable domain, in which reference TRBV2 and TRBJ2-5 provide the parts outside the CDR3, is EPEVTQTPSHQVTQMGQEVILRCVPISNHLYFYWYRQILGQKVEFLVSFYNNEISEKSEIFDDQFSVERPDGSNFTLKIRSTKLEDSAMYFCASSEYNQETQYFGPGTRLLVL.

The chain links TRBV21-1 to TRBJ2-3; TRBD2 is the table's D call and was not checked against the DNA. TRBV21-1 is flagged as a pseudogene. The CDR3 covers 19 residues. In nucleotides, the CDR3 is TGTGCCAGCAGTATACCCACTAGCGGGGGGCTCTTCCTCACAGATACGCAGTATTTT. This sequence encodes CASSIPTSGGLFLTDTQYF.

This clone was recorded a few times. This chain links TRBV11-2 with TRBJ2-1; 13 nucleotides agree with TRBD2. The CDR3 has 13 residues. Germline CDR1 SGHAT, CDR2 FQNNGV. J lost 8 bases, V lost 8 bases, and 3 bases had no gene match. In DNA form, the CDR3 reads TGTGCCAGCCGGACTAGCGGGAGCCATGAGCAGTTCTTC. Its translation: CASRTSGSHEQFF. Using reference TRBV11-2 and TRBJ2-1 for the parts outside the CDR3, the full variable domain is EAGVAQSPRYKIIEKRQSVAFWCNPISGHATLYWYQQILGQGPKLLIQFQNNGVVDDSQLPKDRFSAERLKGVDSTLKIQPAKLEDSAVYLCASRTSGSHEQFFGPGTRLTVL.

Remarks on this clone: It may be a read error: a sequence one base away is much more abundant. This chain joins TRBV6-4 and TRBJ2-3; tentatively, D is TRBD1 (6 bases). The ends were cut back, 4 bases at V and 3 bases at J, with 8 bases in the middle. Looked up from germline, CDR1 is MRHNA and CDR2 is SNTAGT. The length of the CDR3 is 13 residues. The CDR3 here is CASSGQETDTQYF. CDR3 DNA: TGTGCCAGCAGTGGACAGGAGACAGATACGCAGTATTTT.

The J gene is TRBJ2-1, the V gene TRBV5-1; 15 bases match TRBD2. The V gene end was trimmed by 7 bases and the J gene end by 7 bases; junction bases not matched to a gene: 6. Germline CDR1 is SGHRS and CDR2 is YFSETQ. The CDR3 is 15 amino acids. The CDR3 spells CASQLGTSGRNEQFF. DNA of the CDR3: TGCGCCAGCCAACTCGGGACTAGCGGGAGGAATGAGCAGTTCTTC.

The J gene is TRBJ2-3, the V gene TRBV7-8; 8 bases line up with TRBD1. Germline V gene sequence: CDR1 SGHVS, CDR2 FQNEAQ. V shed 5 bases, J shed 6 bases, and the junction held 10 bases outside the gene matches. The CDR3 is 15 amino acids. CDR3 nucleotide sequence: TGTGCCAGCAGCCGGACAGGGTCAGGGCCCGATACGCAGTATTTT. Translated, it gives CASSRTGSGPDTQYF.

This clone appeared a single time. The chain is built from TRBV5-1 and TRBJ2-7, with D possibly TRBD1 on 5 matching bases. The germline V gene has CDR1 SGHRS and CDR2 YFSETQ. The CDR3 totals 13 residues. The V gene lost 4 bases and the J gene lost 5 bases, with 13 bases spanning the gap. The CDR3 is CASSAQGGNEQYF. The CDR3 region has the DNA TGCGCCAGCAGCGCCCAGGGTGGCAACGAGCAGTACTTC.

This clone was counted a few times. The CDR3 sequence: CASSLDYYNEQFF. DNA of the CDR3: TGTGCCAGCAGCTTAGACTACTACAATGAGCAGTTCTTC. The chain carries TRBV7-9 and TRBJ2-1; the D is unclear. Germline V CDR1 and CDR2: SEHNR, FQNEAQ (reference sequence). Trimming shortened V by 1 base and J by 3 bases, and 4 bases separated the two germline ends. The CDR3 sequence is 13 residues long.

CDR3 in DNA: TGTGCCAGCAGTCCTCGTTCGCAGCTGAGGGACGAGCAGTACTTC. This translates into CASSPRSQLRDEQYF. The chain joins TRBV28 to TRBJ2-7; D might be TRBD2 (5 bases). Germline assignment: CDR1 MDHEN and CDR2 SYDVKM. The CDR3 length is 15 residues. Trimming pared 5 bases from V and 5 bases from J, leaving 19 bases between.

The rearrangement uses TRBV28 and TRBJ1-3; D call uncertain. Germline CDR1 and CDR2: MDHEN and SYDVKM. Deletions cut 4 bases from V and 6 bases from J, with 16 bases between. The CDR3 spans 15 residues. The CDR3 DNA reads as TGTGCCAGCAGTTCGATGGGTTCTCGTGCAAACACCATATATTTT. This codes for CASSSMGSRANTIYF.

As regards this clone: The junction does not match germline at one end; this may be a read error. The chain's CDR3 is CAWRGADGSGANILTF. CDR3 sequence (DNA): TGTGCCTGGAGGGGGGCGGACGGCTCTGGGGCCAACATCCTGACTTTC. This chain connects TRBV30 to TRBJ2-6, with D tentatively TRBD1 (6 bases). Germline-derived CDR1 and CDR2 are GTSNPN and SVGIG (reference sequence). CDR3 length equals 16 residues.

The gene calls are TRBV14 and TRBJ1-3; no clear D. The CDR3 consists of 15 residues. Germline V gene sequence: CDR1 SGHDN, CDR2 FVKESK. The ends were cut back, 1 base at V and 0 bases at J, with 7 bases in the middle. CDR3 in DNA: TGTGCCAGCAGCCAAGCAATTCTCTCTGGAAACACCATATATTTT. Translating it yields CASSQAILSGNTIYF.

This clone was seen more than once but under ten times. This chain connects TRBV6-6 to TRBJ1-1; TRBD1 matches 9 bases. The length of the CDR3 is 14 residues. CDR1 MNHNY and CDR2 SVGAGI come from the germline V gene (reference sequence). The V gene end was trimmed by 5 bases and the J gene end by 7 bases; junction bases not matched to a gene: 8. The CDR3 reads CASSPGTGRYEAFF. The CDR3 DNA follows: TGTGCCAGCAGTCCCGGGACAGGGAGATATGAAGCTTTCTTT.

J is TRBJ1-4 and V is TRBV10-3, with D possibly matching TRBD1 (6 bases). The CDR3 spans 13 residues. The germline V gene has CDR1 ENHRY and CDR2 SYGVKD. V lost 5 bases to trimming and J lost 5 bases, with 9 bases between them. CDR3 loop: CAISTGRNEKLFF. The DNA for the CDR3 is TGTGCCATCAGTACAGGGAGAAATGAAAAACTGTTTTTT.

V and J are TRBV9 and TRBJ2-2; D is ambiguous. Germline V gene data show CDR1 as SGDLS and CDR2 as YYNGEE. V lost 4 bases and J 0 bases, leaving 13 bases between the germline ends. The CDR3 has 16 amino acids. CDR3 protein: CASSILPTPNTGELFF. The CDR3 DNA is TGTGCCAGCAGCATCCTCCCAACCCCGAACACCGGGGAGCTGTTTTTT.

The table lists this clone with a count of one. Other DNA variants within this sample encode the same CDR3. The rearrangement links TRBV5-1 to TRBJ2-5, with D possibly TRBD2 on 6 matching bases. In germline, CDR1 is SGHRS, CDR2 YFSETQ. CDR3 length: 13 amino acids. Trimming stripped 0 bases from V and 5 bases from J, with 8 bases between. The CDR3 spells CASSLEGRETQYF. Written as DNA, the CDR3 is TGCGCCAGCAGCTTGGAAGGGAGGGAGACCCAGTACTTC.